This T cell receptor beta chain was captured by sequencing in a study of T-cell reconstitution after alpha-beta-depleted transplantation in children. Germline V gene lookup returns CDR1 SGHDT and CDR2 YYEEEE. V dropped 4 bases and J dropped 4 bases, with 15 bases sitting between them. There are 15 residues in the CDR3. This clonotype came up a few times. The antigen is unknown. Regarding the study as a whole: Several hundred expanded graft clones reportedly supplied alpha-beta T cells about two months after transplant. Surviving recipient T cells and thymic progenitors underlay high day-60 TCRbeta diversity in some patients. Newly generated T cells supplied most T-cell counts and diversity one year post-transplant.

During its preparation, the TCRbeta library received unique molecular identifiers. Using its own MiXCR run on the PCR reads, TCRdb lists one record per CDR3 protein. The sample lists about 980,000 distinct CDR3 sequences, about 26% occurring once. The clonotype was recovered from a boy in the first two years of life who had a stem cell transplant for SCID, so the T cells may come from the graft donor. The source was PBMCs, mostly from graft donor cells, collected 360 days after TCRalphabeta/CD19-depleted stem cell transplant. The rearrangement links TRBV5-6 to TRBJ2-1; a possible D gene is TRBD1 (6 bases). CDR3 in amino acids: CASSRRTVTYNEQFF. The CDR3 DNA reads as TGTGCCAGCAGCAGACGGACAGTTACTTACAATGAGCAGTTCTTC.